This is a list of T cell receptor beta chains from one sample in a study of cytomegalovirus exposure and HLA in healthy donors. Measured with immunoSEQ multiplex PCR; TCRdb has only the in-frame clones, and not every one. The sample shows 98,000 or so clones, around 10% of them seen only once. Input material: PBMCs. The receptors shown here come from a man between 40 and 49 years old in good health and CMV-seropositive. Both conserved end residues are part of each CDR3. The D gene is left open where the match is weak. Clone size, where shown, is once, few, many, or a class for clones that have expanded.

j_call clone_size v_call cdr3_length d_call cdr3_aa cdr3_nt
TRBJ1-5 few TRBV7-9 16 NA CASSPTKAGDNQPQHF TGTGCCAGCAGCCCCACTAAAGCAGGGGACAATCAGCCCCAGCATTTT
TRBJ1-1 few TRBV18 13 NA CASSRDINTEAFF TGTGCCAGCTCACGGGACATCAACACTGAAGCTTTCTTT
TRBJ1-3 few TRBV28 14 NA CASILGTSGNTIYF TGTGCCAGCATCCTTGGGACTTCTGGAAACACCATATATTTT
TRBJ2-1 few TRBV19 15 TRBD1 CASSTGTGRLDEQFF TGTGCCAGTAGTACCGGGACAGGGCGATTGGATGAGCAGTTCTTC
TRBJ2-6 many TRBV11-2 19 TRBD2 CASSQGLGGRGSGANVLTF TGTGCCAGCAGCCAAGGGCTGGGCGGGAGAGGTTCTGGGGCCAACGTCCTGACTTTC
TRBJ2-7 NA TRBV5-1 18 NA CASSLTSPKALNVAEQYF TGCGCCAGCAGCTTAACGAGCCCGAAAGCCTTGAATGTTGCCGAGCAGTACTTC
TRBJ1-2 NA TRBV13 13 NA CASRSGGSYGYTF TGTGCCAGCAGGTCTGGGGGCAGTTATGGCTACACCTTC
TRBJ2-7 few TRBV6-1 14 NA CASRILFESYEQYF TGTGCCAGCAGGATCCTATTCGAGTCCTACGAGCAGTACTTC
TRBJ2-6 NA TRBV15 16 TRBD1 CATSRDGQAGANVLTF TGTGCCACCAGCAGAGACGGACAGGCTGGGGCCAACGTCCTGACTTTC
TRBJ2-1 few TRBV25-1 15 TRBD2 CASSGSGRLNNEQFF TGTGCCAGCAGTGGGAGCGGGAGACTCAACAATGAGCAGTTCTTC
TRBJ2-5 NA TRBV7-3 13 NA CASSSRGQETQYF TGTGCCAGCAGCTCCCGAGGGCAAGAGACCCAGTACTTC
TRBJ2-5 few TRBV5-6 14 NA CASTPRGYGETQYF TGTGCCAGCACGCCTCGGGGGTACGGGGAGACCCAGTACTTC
TRBJ2-7 few TRBV7-2 15 NA CASSSPSAANYEQYF TGTGCCAGCAGCTCCCCATCGGCAGCGAACTACGAGCAGTACTTC
TRBJ1-5 few TRBV28 16 NA CASRPSRPYSNQPQHF TGTGCCAGCAGGCCTTCTCGTCCCTATAGCAATCAGCCCCAGCATTTT
TRBJ2-2 NA TRBV7-9 16 NA CASSPQGLGSTGELFF TGTGCCAGCAGCCCTCAGGGGTTAGGGTCCACCGGGGAGCTGTTTTTT
TRBJ2-7 few TRBV7-3 15 TRBD2 CASSLAGGPNYEQYF TGTGCCAGCAGCTTAGCGGGAGGGCCAAACTACGAGCAGTACTTC
TRBJ2-3 NA TRBV21-1 15 NA CASTPPQGHTDTQYF TGTGCCAGCACTCCACCCCAGGGACACACAGATACGCAGTATTTT
TRBJ2-7 few TRBV7-8 13 NA CASSLRGFNEQYF TGTGCCAGCAGCTTACGGGGTTTTAACGAGCAGTACTTC
TRBJ2-2 many TRBV6-4 13 NA CASSPGYTGELFF TGTGCCAGCAGTCCAGGTTACACCGGGGAGCTGTTTTTT
TRBJ1-5 NA TRBV6-1 14 TRBD1 CASEFGTGRQPQHF TGTGCCAGCGAGTTTGGGACAGGAAGACAGCCCCAGCATTTT
TRBJ2-5 NA TRBV27 12 NA CASRGARETQYF TGTGCCAGCAGGGGGGCTCGGGAGACCCAGTACTTC
TRBJ2-7 few TRBV7-2 13 NA CASSWTESYEQYF TGTGCCAGCAGCTGGACTGAATCCTACGAGCAGTACTTC
TRBJ2-5 NA TRBV7-9 14 TRBD2 CASSLGLAQETQYF TGTGCCAGCAGCTTGGGACTAGCTCAAGAGACCCAGTACTTC
TRBJ1-1 few TRBV29-1 13 NA CSVEGLIETEAFF TGCAGCGTTGAAGGCCTCATCGAGACTGAAGCTTTCTTT
TRBJ2-3 NA TRBV10-3 14 NA CAIGEERRADTQYF TGTGCCATCGGGGAGGAGAGGCGTGCAGATACGCAGTATTTT
TRBJ2-5 few TRBV13 14 NA CASRPRTSQETQYF TGTGCCAGCAGGCCCCGGACATCGCAAGAGACCCAGTACTTC
TRBJ2-2 few TRBV4-1 15 NA CASSQDRQGTGELFF TGCGCCAGCAGCCAAGACAGGCAAGGCACCGGGGAGCTGTTTTTT
TRBJ2-2 NA TRBV6-4 15 TRBD1 CASSEGDRDTGALFF TGTGCCAGCAGTGAAGGGGACAGGGACACCGGGGCGCTGTTTTTT
TRBJ1-5 few TRBV5-6 13 NA CASSSDRGQPQHF TGTGCCAGCAGTTCGGACAGAGGCCAGCCCCAGCATTTT
TRBJ1-4 few TRBV30 14 TRBD1 CAWTFGRGNEKLFF TGTGCCTGGACATTTGGCAGGGGGAATGAAAAACTGTTTTTT
TRBJ2-7 few TRBV7-3 14 NA CASSLSGDGYEQYF TGTGCCAGCAGCTTGTCAGGGGACGGATACGAGCAGTACTTC
TRBJ2-1 few TRBV14 15 TRBD2 CASNGAGGPYNEQFF TGTGCCAGCAATGGAGCGGGAGGGCCGTACAATGAGCAGTTCTTC
TRBJ2-2 NA TRBV19 13 NA CASSMASAGELFF TGTGCCAGTAGTATGGCTAGCGCCGGGGAGCTGTTTTTT
TRBJ1-3 few TRBV5-5 15 TRBD1 CASSAGTGEGNTIYF TGTGCCAGCAGCGCCGGGACAGGGGAAGGAAACACCATATATTTT
TRBJ2-7 few TRBV5-1 12 NA CASSSDSYEQYF TGCGCCAGCAGCTCCGACAGCTACGAGCAGTACTTC
TRBJ2-1 NA TRBV6-1 13 NA CASIQVFHNEQFF TGTGCCAGCATACAGGTCTTCCACAATGAGCAGTTCTTC
TRBJ2-5 few TRBV28 16 TRBD2 CASSFLAGGPRETQYF TGTGCCAGCAGTTTTCTAGCGGGAGGGCCGCGGGAGACCCAGTACTTC
TRBJ2-5 few TRBV5-6 13 NA CASISGQKETQYF TGTGCCAGCATCTCAGGACAGAAAGAGACCCAGTACTTC
TRBJ2-2 NA TRBV4-1 17 TRBD1 CASSQIRGTGNTGELFF TGCGCCAGCAGCCAAATAAGGGGGACAGGGAACACCGGGGAGCTGTTTTTT
TRBJ2-3 few TRBV5-8 16 NA CASSLVGPGDTDTQYF TGTGCCAGCAGCTTGGTCGGGCCAGGGGACACAGATACGCAGTATTTT
TRBJ2-7 few TRBV27 14 NA CASSFAPNGNEQYF TGTGCCAGCAGTTTTGCGCCCAACGGGAACGAGCAGTACTTC
TRBJ2-3 few TRBV9 16 TRBD2 CASSVLGSGSPDTQYF TGTGCCAGCAGCGTCCTAGGGAGCGGGAGCCCAGATACGCAGTATTTT
TRBJ2-7 few TRBV4-1 17 TRBD1 CASSHFDSGQGNNEQYF TGCGCCAGCAGCCACTTTGATTCCGGACAGGGTAACAACGAGCAGTACTTC
TRBJ1-1 NA TRBV6-5 12 NA CASQSVNTEAFF TGTGCCAGCCAGTCAGTAAACACTGAAGCTTTCTTT
TRBJ2-7 few TRBV7-2 13 NA CASSSNPRGEQYF TGTGCCAGCAGCTCCAACCCGCGCGGTGAGCAGTACTTC
TRBJ1-5 few TRBV6-5 13 TRBD1 CARRDSFNQPQHF TGTGCCAGGCGGGACAGCTTCAATCAGCCCCAGCATTTT
TRBJ1-2 NA TRBV10-3 13 NA CATTIPGVYGYTF TGTGCCACAACGATACCGGGGGTATATGGCTACACCTTC